What follows describes a single TCR beta chain. Its antigen is not identified. Method: immunoSEQ multiplex PCR; TCRdb's copy keeps in-frame clones and lacks some. The sample contains roughly 240,000 clones, over 75% of which appear only once. V lost 5 bases and J lost 4; bases outside the gene matches: 2. There are 14 residues in the CDR3. The germline V gene encodes CDR1 SGHAT and CDR2 FQNNGV. The sample originates from a study of Ad26.COV2.S vaccination and SARS-CoV-2 variants. Whole-study context: Donor was in the COV1001 Ad26.COV2.S trial arm. The study's findings and limits: There was a possibility that the TCR breadth and depth analyses underestimated total T cell responses.

The treatment here: about 20 received Ad26.COV2.S at low or high dose, single or two shots; 5 received placebo; per-sample allocation not given. Day 63 following the first vaccine or placebo injection was when the samples were taken. The receptor's source is a person between 18 and 65 years old who received the Ad26.COV2.S COVID-19 vaccine or a placebo. The rearrangement uses TRBV11-2 and TRBJ2-5; TRBD2 aligns across 12 bases. The sequenced sample was peripheral blood, obtained in a trial of Ad26.COV2.S vaccine versus placebo. The CDR3 region is CASSTGLAGETQYF. In DNA, the CDR3 is TGTGCCAGCAGCACGGGACTAGCGGGAGAGACCCAGTACTTC. Full variable domain (remainder filled in from reference TRBV11-2 and TRBJ2-5): EAGVAQSPRYKIIEKRQSVAFWCNPISGHATLYWYQQILGQGPKLLIQFQNNGVVDDSQLPKDRFSAERLKGVDSTLKIQPAKLEDSAVYLCASSTGLAGETQYFGPGTRLLVL.